The 9 T cell receptor beta chains presented below share a single source sample, sequenced in a study of blood T cell repertoires in COVID-19. Sequencing was performed with immunoSEQ multiplex PCR; in TCRdb, only in-frame clones are kept and a portion is missing. The table has about 250,000 clones, around 88% seen once. Sequencing was performed on peripheral blood. The receptors come from a woman aged 25-40 years with COVID-19, enrolled during active disease.

The rearrangement links TRBV7-8 to TRBJ1-5, with D uncertain. V was cut by 1 base and J by 5 bases, with 9 bases left in between. CDR1 and CDR2 from the germline V gene are SGHVS and FQNEAQ. This CDR3 has 14 residues. The CDR3 region is CASSLEAVDQPQHF. DNA for the CDR3: TGTGCCAGCAGCTTAGAAGCGGTTGATCAGCCCCAGCATTTT.

The V and J genes are TRBV6-1 and TRBJ2-7; D is possibly TRBD1 (6 bases). Germline V lookup: CDR1 MNHNS, CDR2 SASEGT. This CDR3 spans 14 amino acids. V was clipped by 3 bases and J by 2 bases, with 11 bases between them. CDR3 DNA sequence: TGTGCCAGCAGTGATGGCAGGGGCCCCTACGAGCAGTACTTC. Protein product: CASSDGRGPYEQYF.

The chain links TRBV28 to TRBJ2-3, with TRBD2 identical over 8 bases. The CDR3 loop spans 15 amino acids. Germline V gives CDR1 MDHEN, CDR2 SYDVKM. The ends lost 1 base at V and 6 bases at J; junction bases unmatched: 6. CDR3 sequence: CASSLSGLVRDTQYF. CDR3 nucleotide sequence: TGTGCCAGCAGTTTATCGGGACTAGTACGTGATACGCAGTATTTT. Together with reference TRBV28 and TRBJ2-3, the CDR3 gives the full variable domain: DVKVTQSSRYLVKRTGEKVFLECVQDMDHENMFWYRQDPGLGLRLIYFSYDVKMKEKGDIPEGYSVSREKKERFSLILESASTNQTSMYLCASSLSGLVRDTQYFGPGTRLTVL.

V gene TRBV7-2 combines with J gene TRBJ1-5; 7 nucleotides match TRBD1. The CDR3 totals 15 residues. V lost 5 bases, J lost 1 base, and 5 bases stayed unmatched. Germline V gene sequence: CDR1 SGHTA, CDR2 FQGNSA. In DNA, the CDR3 is TGTGCCAGCAGCCTCAGGGGGATGAGCAATCAGCCCCAGCATTTT. Translated, it gives CASSLRGMSNQPQHF.

The chain combines TRBV7-9 with TRBJ2-4, with 8 bases identical to TRBD1. V lost 4 bases, J lost 9 bases, and 11 bases stayed unmatched. The CDR3 sequence is 15 residues long. Germline CDR1 is SEHNR and CDR2 is FQNEAQ (reference sequence). CDR3 nucleotide sequence: TGTGCCAGCAGCTCTGGGACAGGCATTTTTGGCATTCAGTACTTC. Translated, it gives CASSSGTGIFGIQYF. The entire variable domain, with the rest obtained from reference TRBV7-9 and TRBJ2-4, is as follows: DTGVSQNPRHKITKRGQNVTFRCDPISEHNRLYWYRQTLGQGPEFLTYFQNEAQLEKSRLLSDRFSAERPKGSFSTLEIQRTEQGDSAMYLCASSSGTGIFGIQYFGAGTRLSVL.

The gene calls are TRBV6-6 and TRBJ2-3; 8 bases map to TRBD2. This CDR3 contains 14 residues. J lost 3 bases, V lost 6 bases, and 5 bases had no gene match. Germline V gives CDR1 MNHNY, CDR2 SVGAGI (reference sequence). Written as DNA, the CDR3 is TGTGCCAGCAGATGGACTAGCAATACAGATACGCAGTATTTT. This sequence encodes CASRWTSNTDTQYF.

The chain recombines TRBV7-9 with TRBJ2-1; 8 nucleotides agree with TRBD1. Looked up from germline, CDR1 is SEHNR and CDR2 is FQNEAQ (reference sequence). V lost 5 bases to trimming and J lost 9 bases; unmatched junction nucleotides: 12. This CDR3 comprises 15 residues. CDR3 protein: CASSASGGTRGEQFF. The CDR3 coding sequence is TGTGCCAGCAGCGCCTCAGGGGGCACCCGGGGTGAGCAGTTCTTC.

V and J are TRBV27 and TRBJ2-3, with 7 bases identical to TRBD2. Per germline, CDR1 MNHEY and CDR2 SMNVEV (reference sequence). J was trimmed by 3 bases and V by 3 bases; bases with no gene match: 18. CDR3 length: 19 amino acids. CDR3: CASSLALVREYAGTDTQYF. DNA of the CDR3: TGTGCCAGCAGTTTGGCCTTGGTGCGGGAGTACGCGGGTACAGATACGCAGTATTTT.

The chain carries TRBV29-1 and TRBJ2-4, with no clear D. This CDR3 is 14 amino acids long. Trimming removed 5 bases at V and 1 base at J, with 12 bases between. Looked up from germline, CDR1 is SQVTM and CDR2 is ANQGSEA. The CDR3 bases are TGCAGCGTTTCTCGGGTCGGGGCCAAAAACATTCAGTACTTC. It specifies CSVSRVGAKNIQYF.